This T cell receptor beta chain was retrieved from a study of cytomegalovirus exposure and HLA in healthy donors. In the PCR, 60 Vbeta and 13 Jbeta primers were used. Here immunoSEQ multiplex PCR was the method, and the copy in TCRdb shows in-frame clones only, minus some. The table includes approximately 150,000 clones, over 60% detected once. Germline V lookup: CDR1 SGHRS, CDR2 YFSETQ. After removal of 4 bases from V and 10 bases from J, the junction contained 10 bases not matched to a gene. The length of the CDR3 is 15 residues. Material for sequencing was PBMCs. V usage is TRBV5-1 and J usage is TRBJ1-6, with 8 bases fitting TRBD1. The receptor was derived from a man in his forties in good health and CMV-seronegative. The CDR3 DNA is TGCGCCAGCAGCCTAGGACAGGGAGTTTGGTCACCCCTCCACTTT. This gives the protein CASSLGQGVWSPLHF.